Detailed here is one T cell receptor (beta chain). Antigen unknown. The CDR3 runs to 23 residues. The V gene's germline CDR1 is SGDLS and CDR2 YYNGEE. Trimming pared 2 bases from V and 3 bases from J, leaving 36 bases between. Sequencing of TCRbeta CDR3 at survey depth gave sequences and template counts. The protocol was immunoSEQ multiplex PCR, while the TCRdb copy is restricted to in-frame clones and leaves out a portion. The table has roughly 30,000 clones, over 75% seen once. The source of the sample is a study of tissue T cells after allogeneic stem cell transplantation. Study as a whole: Several unmodified and three CD34-selected T-cell-depleted grafts went to graft-versus-host disease patients.

The study's findings and limits: Anatomically similar tissues had similar TCR repertoires within each patient. Shared clones across patients were few; motif clustering revealed tissue-specific shared signatures.

Sequences were derived from blood, sampled before transplantation. The receptor comes from a woman aged 18-49 years who later had graft-versus-host disease after an allogeneic stem cell transplant. The V and J genes are TRBV9 and TRBJ2-1; D is uncertain. CDR3 region: CASSVSTRRYLGIPSGDYNEQFF. CDR3 bases: TGTGCCAGCAGCGTCTCCACACGTCGATATCTTGGGATTCCGAGTGGGGACTACAATGAGCAGTTCTTC. The entire variable domain, with the rest obtained from reference TRBV9 and TRBJ2-1, is as follows: DSGVTQTPKHLITATGQRVTLRCSPRSGDLSVYWYQQSLDQGLQFLIQYYNGEERAKGNILERFSAQQFPDLHSELNLSSLELGDSALYFCASSVSTRRYLGIPSGDYNEQFFGPGTRLTVL.